A selection of T cell receptor beta chains follows, all from one sample in a study of OX40 agonist ivuxolimab in advanced cancers. Assay used: immunoSEQ multiplex PCR; TCRdb lists only in-frame clones, some missing. The sample has over 30,000 clones, around 80% seen once. The input for sequencing was CD4+ or CD8+ T cells sorted from blood, taken in a trial of the OX40 agonist ivuxolimab. The origin of the receptors is an adult with an advanced solid tumor such as melanoma, head and neck, liver or kidney cancer. Both conserved end residues are part of each CDR3. D genes are given only for firm matches. The size of a clone is reported for some rows only, either as once, few or many, or as a class for expanded clones.

D,size,J,V,DNA,CDR3
NA,NA,TRBJ1-2,TRBV5-1,TGCGCCAGCAGCGAATCACCACAGGGCGGCTATGGCTACACCTTC,CASSESPQGGYGYTF
NA,NA,TRBJ1-1,TRBV2,TGTGCCACCCGGAGACTAATTGGACTCCTGAACACTGAAGCTTTCTTT,CATRRLIGLLNTEAFF
TRBD2,NA,TRBJ2-5,TRBV9,TGTGCCAGCAGCCCTTGGACTAGCGGCCTTCAAGAGACCCAGTACTTC,CASSPWTSGLQETQYF
NA,NA,TRBJ1-6,TRBV5-8,TGTGCCAGCAGTTTCGGCGGGCGCCCCTCTTTCCTCCACTTT,CASSFGGRPSFLHF
NA,NA,TRBJ2-7,TRBV6-6,TGCGCCAGCAGGACGAATCGGGAATCATACGAGCAGTACTTC,CASRTNRESYEQYF
NA,NA,TRBJ1-5,TRBV28,TGTGCCAGCAGACCCTCCGGCTCCGCCAATCAGCCCCAGCATTTT,CASRPSGSANQPQHF
NA,NA,TRBJ2-5,TRBV7-8,TGTGCCAGCAGCCAAAAAGAGACCCAGTACTTC,CASSQKETQYF
TRBD2,once,TRBJ2-5,TRBV30,TGTGCCTGGAGTGTATTGCGGGGGGGATTGGTAGAGACCCAGTACTTC,CAWSVLRGGLVETQYF
NA,NA,TRBJ2-3,TRBV7-2,TGTGCCAGCAGCTTTCTCGGGGATACGCAGTATTTT,CASSFLGDTQYF
TRBD2,NA,TRBJ2-7,TRBV6-6,TGTGCCAGCAGCCCCCTAGCGGGAGGGCCCCTCGAGCAGTACTTC,CASSPLAGGPLEQYF